This T cell receptor (beta chain) was recovered during a study of a mutant IDH1 vaccine in newly diagnosed glioma (dated by TCRdb to the early 2020s). Describing the broader study: In the chemotherapy-containing groups, vaccination started alongside temozolomide cycles, whereas in patients who had radiotherapy alone it started 4-6 weeks after radiotherapy. Of the 32 patients who were treated, 62.5% were male and approximately 38% were female, and the mean age was about 37 years. Prior to enrollment, patients had been given standard therapy consisting of radiotherapy alone, temozolomide alone, or radiochemotherapy with temozolomide, with the combination given to most patients. The week-35 safety follow-up was designated visit V12, and the week-47 end of study was designated visit V13. Six visits were used for peripheral blood collection: V03 (baseline), V05, V07, V10, V12 and V13. For exploratory analyses, longitudinal TCRB deep sequencing was carried out in roughly 25 treated patients wherever samples were available.

This clone was counted once. It lacks a known antigen. Base qualities were left out, and no much larger clone turns up one base away. Study-level results and caveats: Immune responses induced by the vaccine were seen in roughly 95% of patients across multiple MHC alleles. Pseudoprogression seemed to be unrelated to changes in the top peripheral T cell clonotypes found by TCRB sequencing. Availability determined which PBMC samples were chosen for TCRB deep sequencing. The authors noted that analyses of patient blood samples could not be reproduced because of sample limitations.

From the cysteine through the phenylalanine, the CDR3 covers 13 amino acids. CDR3 DNA is the only sequence kept; it has 39 bases, read in frame from the first base. CDR1 and CDR2, per the germline V gene, are SGHTS and YDEGEE. V was cut back by 1 base and J by 8 bases, leaving a gap of 12 bases between them. The meaning of the sample's time point label: week 35, safety follow-up. Each vaccine dose, consisting of 300 ug of a 20-mer mutant IDH1 peptide in Montanide, was administered subcutaneously with topical imiquimod. Eight vaccinations were administered to patients in weeks 1, 3, 5, 7, 11, 15, 19 and 23, corresponding to visits V03 through V10. Newly diagnosed WHO grade 3 or 4 IDH1-mutant astrocytomas showing loss of nuclear ATRX were present in the donors. The samples were drawn from NOA16, a multicentre, single-arm, open-label phase I trial in Germany that tested a mutant IDH1 peptide vaccine in humans for the first time. Genomic DNA for TCRB sequencing was extracted from EDTA blood using the DNeasy Blood and Tissue Kit.

The library came from the immunoSEQ multiplex PCR assay. Following the manufacturer's protocol, the hsTCRB Kit was used to amplify rearranged TCR beta chain sequences. An Illumina MiSeq was used to sequence the TCRB libraries. Regarding the original processing steps: Demultiplexing, trimming and gene mapping were performed with the kit vendor's proprietary platform. TCRdb provides this immuneACCESS table in a form limited to in-frame rearrangements. Some clones are lacking; in checked studies, under half of them reflect an unresolved V gene, and why the rest are absent is not known. The DNA gave D and trimming, while V, J and clone size come from that table. A total of tens of thousands of clones appear in this sample, around 87% of them only once. Approximately 1.6% of the sample rests with the top ten.

The TCR originated in a man in his forties with glioma. Rearrangement joined TRBV5-8 to TRBJ1-2; a tentative D call is TRBD1 (5 bases match). This material consisted of PBMCs, taken from a glioma patient whose treatment included an IDH1 peptide vaccine. Here the CDR3 is given as CASSLTPRDGYTF. The nucleotides read TGTGCCAGCAGCTTGACCCCCAGGGACGGCTACACCTTC.